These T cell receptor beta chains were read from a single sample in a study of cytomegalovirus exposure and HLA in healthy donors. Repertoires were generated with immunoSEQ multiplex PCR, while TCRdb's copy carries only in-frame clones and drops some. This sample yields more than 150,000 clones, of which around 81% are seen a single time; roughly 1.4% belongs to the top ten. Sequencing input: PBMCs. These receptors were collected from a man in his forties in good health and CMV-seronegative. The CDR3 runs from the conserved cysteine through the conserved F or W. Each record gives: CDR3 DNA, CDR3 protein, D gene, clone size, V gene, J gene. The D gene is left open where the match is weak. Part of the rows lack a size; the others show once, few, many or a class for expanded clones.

CDR3nt: TGTGCCAGCAGTCTCGCGGGACAGCCCAACACTGAAGCTTTCTTT
CDR3aa: CASSLAGQPNTEAFF
d_gene: TRBD1
abundance: few
v_gene: TRBV16
j_gene: TRBJ1-1

CDR3nt: TGTGCCAGCAGACTGACAGGGGCGGGCCATAGCAATCAGCCCCAGCATTTT
CDR3aa: CASRLTGAGHSNQPQHF
d_gene: TRBD1
abundance: NA
v_gene: TRBV27
j_gene: TRBJ1-5

CDR3nt: TGTGCCAGCAGCGTCTCTGGGGCCAACGGCCTGACTTTC
CDR3aa: CASSVSGANGLTF
d_gene: NA
abundance: NA
v_gene: TRBV9
j_gene: TRBJ2-6

CDR3nt: TGTGCCAGCAGCTTAGGCAGGGTGTACGAGCAGTACTTC
CDR3aa: CASSLGRVYEQYF
d_gene: NA
abundance: NA
v_gene: TRBV11-2
j_gene: TRBJ2-7

CDR3nt: TGTGCCAGTAGTATAGGACCAGCGCGTAGCACAGATACGCAGTATTTT
CDR3aa: CASSIGPARSTDTQYF
d_gene: NA
abundance: NA
v_gene: TRBV19
j_gene: TRBJ2-3

CDR3nt: TGTGCCAGCAGACGGCGGGCCCAGGATCATGGCTACACCTTC
CDR3aa: CASRRRAQDHGYTF
d_gene: NA
abundance: NA
v_gene: TRBV2
j_gene: TRBJ1-2

CDR3nt: TGTGCCAGCAGGGTCACAGGGGGCGTCGAGCAGTACTTC
CDR3aa: CASRVTGGVEQYF
d_gene: TRBD1
abundance: NA
v_gene: TRBV27
j_gene: TRBJ2-7

CDR3nt: TGTGCCAGCAGCCCCATAGCGAAGAGGGCCTACAATGAGCAGTTCTTC
CDR3aa: CASSPIAKRAYNEQFF
d_gene: NA
abundance: NA
v_gene: TRBV7-2
j_gene: TRBJ2-1

CDR3nt: TGCGCCAGCAGCCCCTGGGAGGAGAGTGGGTCCGGGGAGCTGTTTTTT
CDR3aa: CASSPWEESGSGELFF
d_gene: NA
abundance: NA
v_gene: TRBV4-1
j_gene: TRBJ2-2

CDR3nt: TGTGCCAGCAGCCCCGCCGCGCTCAATGAAAAACTGTTTTTT
CDR3aa: CASSPAALNEKLFF
d_gene: NA
abundance: NA
v_gene: TRBV28
j_gene: TRBJ1-4

CDR3nt: TGTGCCAGCAGTATGGACAGGGGGCCCGGGCAGCCCCAGCATTTT
CDR3aa: CASSMDRGPGQPQHF
d_gene: TRBD1
abundance: NA
v_gene: TRBV27
j_gene: TRBJ1-5

CDR3nt: TGTGCCAGCAGCACCCAACAGGGAAGTTTGGAGCAGTACTTC
CDR3aa: CASSTQQGSLEQYF
d_gene: NA
abundance: NA
v_gene: TRBV7-6
j_gene: TRBJ2-7

CDR3nt: TGTGCCAGCAGCGTAGAAGGAGATCCCCACAATGAGCAGTTCTTC
CDR3aa: CASSVEGDPHNEQFF
d_gene: NA
abundance: NA
v_gene: TRBV9
j_gene: TRBJ2-1

CDR3nt: TGTGCCAGCAGTGTTTTAGGCCGGGACAGAACCCCCGACAGGGAGTTTAGTCTGTACTTC
CDR3aa: CASSVLGRDRTPDREFSLYF
d_gene: TRBD1
abundance: NA
v_gene: TRBV2
j_gene: TRBJ2-7

CDR3nt: TGTGCCAGCAGCCACAGGGGGTCTCCAAACACTGAAGCTTTCTTT
CDR3aa: CASSHRGSPNTEAFF
d_gene: TRBD1
abundance: NA
v_gene: TRBV11-1
j_gene: TRBJ1-1

CDR3nt: TGCGCCAGCAGCACCGGAACTACCACAGATACGCAGTATTTT
CDR3aa: CASSTGTTTDTQYF
d_gene: NA
abundance: once
v_gene: TRBV5-1
j_gene: TRBJ2-3

CDR3nt: TGCGCCAGCTATTCCGGGACAGGACTCTACGAGCAGTACTTC
CDR3aa: CASYSGTGLYEQYF
d_gene: TRBD1
abundance: once
v_gene: TRBV10-2
j_gene: TRBJ2-7

CDR3nt: TGTGCCAGCAGTCCAAAGGCAGGGACAGGGGGCGTCGACGAGCAGTACTTC
CDR3aa: CASSPKAGTGGVDEQYF
d_gene: TRBD1
abundance: NA
v_gene: TRBV27
j_gene: TRBJ2-7

CDR3nt: TGTGCCAGCAGCCAATTTCGGGGGGCTGCAACTAATGAAAAACTGTTTTTT
CDR3aa: CASSQFRGAATNEKLFF
d_gene: NA
abundance: once
v_gene: TRBV14
j_gene: TRBJ1-4

CDR3nt: TGTGCCTGGGGGAGGGCTCCCTACAATGAGCAGTTCTTC
CDR3aa: CAWGRAPYNEQFF
d_gene: TRBD2
abundance: few
v_gene: TRBV30
j_gene: TRBJ2-1

CDR3nt: TGTGCCAGCAGCCGTCGTTTACAGGCTAACACTGAAGCTTTCTTT
CDR3aa: CASSRRLQANTEAFF
d_gene: NA
abundance: NA
v_gene: TRBV5-6
j_gene: TRBJ1-1

CDR3nt: TGTGCCAGCTCACCGGGACTAGCGGGAAACGGGGAGCTGTTTTTT
CDR3aa: CASSPGLAGNGELFF
d_gene: TRBD2
abundance: NA
v_gene: TRBV18
j_gene: TRBJ2-2

CDR3nt: TGCAGCGTCGGAGGAAGCGGGAGCCCTCGGGGGGACACCGGGGAGCTGTTTTTT
CDR3aa: CSVGGSGSPRGDTGELFF
d_gene: TRBD2
abundance: NA
v_gene: TRBV29-1
j_gene: TRBJ2-2

CDR3nt: TGTGCCACCAATTTTGGACAGGGAAGAGAGACCCAGTACTTC
CDR3aa: CATNFGQGRETQYF
d_gene: TRBD1
abundance: NA
v_gene: TRBV19
j_gene: TRBJ2-5

CDR3nt: TGTGCCAGCAGTTCCAGCCAGCGGAGAGATACGCAGTATTTT
CDR3aa: CASSSSQRRDTQYF
d_gene: NA
abundance: once
v_gene: TRBV28
j_gene: TRBJ2-3

CDR3nt: TGCGCCAGCAGCCCCCGGGGTAGCTCCGATGAGCAGTTCTTC
CDR3aa: CASSPRGSSDEQFF
d_gene: NA
abundance: once
v_gene: TRBV5-1
j_gene: TRBJ2-1

CDR3nt: TGCGCCAGCAGCAGGTACAGGGGGATGAACACTGAAGCTTTCTTT
CDR3aa: CASSRYRGMNTEAFF
d_gene: TRBD1
abundance: once
v_gene: TRBV5-1
j_gene: TRBJ1-1

CDR3nt: TGTACCAGCAGGGGGAGCACCGTCGGCGGCTACACCTTC
CDR3aa: CTSRGSTVGGYTF
d_gene: TRBD1
abundance: NA
v_gene: TRBV2
j_gene: TRBJ1-2

CDR3nt: TGTGCCAGCAGCTTAGGAGACAGGGCGAGGAAACTGTTTTTT
CDR3aa: CASSLGDRARKLFF
d_gene: TRBD1
abundance: NA
v_gene: TRBV7-8
j_gene: TRBJ1-4

CDR3nt: TGTGCTAGTGGCCCGTGGGGGACAGGGGGCGGCGATGAGCAGTTCTTC
CDR3aa: CASGPWGTGGGDEQFF
d_gene: TRBD1
abundance: NA
v_gene: TRBV12-5
j_gene: TRBJ2-1

CDR3nt: TGTGCCAGCAGTGACCGGGACAGGCTAACCTACGAGCAGTACTTC
CDR3aa: CASSDRDRLTYEQYF
d_gene: TRBD1
abundance: NA
v_gene: TRBV6-1
j_gene: TRBJ2-7

CDR3nt: TGTGCCAGCAGTAGCCTGAGGGGGCCCATCCTCCTTGCAACTAATGAAAAACTGTTTTTT
CDR3aa: CASSSLRGPILLATNEKLFF
d_gene: TRBD1
abundance: NA
v_gene: TRBV27
j_gene: TRBJ1-4

CDR3nt: TGTGCCAGTAAGGGGGCCAGGGGCGGCACTGAAGCTTTCTTT
CDR3aa: CASKGARGGTEAFF
d_gene: TRBD1
abundance: NA
v_gene: TRBV19
j_gene: TRBJ1-1

CDR3nt: TGTTCCAGCAGCGGGGGGGACAGGGACTCCTACGAGCAGTACTTC
CDR3aa: CSSSGGDRDSYEQYF
d_gene: NA
abundance: NA
v_gene: TRBV7-9
j_gene: TRBJ2-7

CDR3nt: TGTGCCAGCAGTTTATCAACAGCAGCCTACGAGCAGTACTTC
CDR3aa: CASSLSTAAYEQYF
d_gene: NA
abundance: NA
v_gene: TRBV28
j_gene: TRBJ2-7

CDR3nt: TGTGCCAGCAGTTCTCCCGGGACTCCTTACTCCTACGAGCAGTACTTC
CDR3aa: CASSSPGTPYSYEQYF
d_gene: NA
abundance: once
v_gene: TRBV28
j_gene: TRBJ2-7

CDR3nt: TGTGCCAGCAGTAAAGGGGCAGATAGGTCCTCTGGGGCCAACGTCCTGACTTTC
CDR3aa: CASSKGADRSSGANVLTF
d_gene: NA
abundance: NA
v_gene: TRBV21-1
j_gene: TRBJ2-6

CDR3nt: TGTGCCAGCTCCCCAGCCGGGACTAGGGGCTGGGAGCAGTACTTC
CDR3aa: CASSPAGTRGWEQYF
d_gene: TRBD2
abundance: few
v_gene: TRBV28
j_gene: TRBJ2-7

CDR3nt: TGCAGCGTTGAAGGAATTGACGGGTACGGGACTGAAGCTTTCTTT
CDR3aa: CSVEGIDGYGTEAFF
d_gene: NA
abundance: NA
v_gene: TRBV29-1
j_gene: TRBJ1-1

CDR3nt: TGTGCCAGCTCGACTAGCGGGAGGCCCAACGAGCAGTACTTC
CDR3aa: CASSTSGRPNEQYF
d_gene: TRBD2
abundance: NA
v_gene: TRBV28
j_gene: TRBJ2-7

CDR3nt: TGTGCCTGGAGTAACGGGCTAGCGGGAGGAAATGAGCAGTTCTTC
CDR3aa: CAWSNGLAGGNEQFF
d_gene: TRBD2
abundance: NA
v_gene: TRBV30
j_gene: TRBJ2-1

CDR3nt: TGTTCCAGCAGCTTAACCCCCGGGACTAGCGGGATTAGCACAGATACGCAGTATTTT
CDR3aa: CSSSLTPGTSGISTDTQYF
d_gene: TRBD2
abundance: NA
v_gene: TRBV7-9
j_gene: TRBJ2-3

CDR3nt: TGTGCCAGCAGTGAAAACAGGAACTATGGCTACACCTTC
CDR3aa: CASSENRNYGYTF
d_gene: NA
abundance: NA
v_gene: TRBV6-1
j_gene: TRBJ1-2

CDR3nt: TGCGCCAGCAGCCAAGGGTCTACAGGGTTGGGAGAGACCCAGTACTTC
CDR3aa: CASSQGSTGLGETQYF
d_gene: NA
abundance: NA
v_gene: TRBV4-1
j_gene: TRBJ2-5

CDR3nt: TGCGCCAGCAGTGTTGGCAGCTCCTACAATGAGCAGTTCTTC
CDR3aa: CASSVGSSYNEQFF
d_gene: NA
abundance: NA
v_gene: TRBV10-2
j_gene: TRBJ2-1

CDR3nt: TGTGCCAGCTCACCAGCAGAAAACACTGAAGCTTTCTTT
CDR3aa: CASSPAENTEAFF
d_gene: NA
abundance: NA
v_gene: TRBV18
j_gene: TRBJ1-1

CDR3nt: TGTGCCAGCAGCTACCGACAGGGAGAGACCCAGTACTTC
CDR3aa: CASSYRQGETQYF
d_gene: TRBD1
abundance: NA
v_gene: TRBV7-7
j_gene: TRBJ2-5

CDR3nt: TGTGCCAGCACCCCGATAAGTGGACAGGGAACCTACAATGAGCAGTTCTTC
CDR3aa: CASTPISGQGTYNEQFF
d_gene: TRBD1
abundance: NA
v_gene: TRBV7-9
j_gene: TRBJ2-1

CDR3nt: TGTGCCAGCAGAGGGGGAGGGAGCAATCAGCCCCAGCATTTT
CDR3aa: CASRGGGSNQPQHF
d_gene: NA
abundance: NA
v_gene: TRBV6-5
j_gene: TRBJ1-5

CDR3nt: TGTGCCAGCAGTTATTTCTGGACAGGGAACACCGGGGAGCTGTTTTTT
CDR3aa: CASSYFWTGNTGELFF
d_gene: TRBD1
abundance: NA
v_gene: TRBV27
j_gene: TRBJ2-2

CDR3nt: TGTGCCAGCAGCTTGTCAGGGTTTTATAGCAATCAGCCCCAGCATTTT
CDR3aa: CASSLSGFYSNQPQHF
d_gene: NA
abundance: NA
v_gene: TRBV5-6
j_gene: TRBJ1-5

CDR3nt: TGTGCTAGTGGTTTACAGCTTACGAGCTCCTACAATGAGCAGTTCTTC
CDR3aa: CASGLQLTSSYNEQFF
d_gene: NA
abundance: NA
v_gene: TRBV12-5
j_gene: TRBJ2-1

CDR3nt: TGTGCCAGCAGCGCCAAGGGGGGGGGCAGGTACGAGCAGTACTTC
CDR3aa: CASSAKGGGRYEQYF
d_gene: NA
abundance: NA
v_gene: TRBV5-4
j_gene: TRBJ2-7

CDR3nt: TGTGCCAGCAGCGCAACGGGAGGGACTGGATCCTACGAGCAGTACTTC
CDR3aa: CASSATGGTGSYEQYF
d_gene: TRBD2
abundance: NA
v_gene: TRBV7-3
j_gene: TRBJ2-7

CDR3nt: TGTGCCAGCAGCGTAGACGGGGTTAAAGGAAACACCATATATTTT
CDR3aa: CASSVDGVKGNTIYF
d_gene: NA
abundance: NA
v_gene: TRBV9
j_gene: TRBJ1-3

CDR3nt: TGCGCCAGCAGTGACGGGACTCAACTTCCTACGCAGTATTTT
CDR3aa: CASSDGTQLPTQYF
d_gene: NA
abundance: few
v_gene: TRBV10-1
j_gene: TRBJ2-3